The 20 T cell receptor beta chains below were found in one sample sequenced in a study of response to subunit inactivated influenza vaccine. Via MiXCR, TCRdb re-called the RT-PCR reads, giving one row per CDR3 protein. The sample contains about 520,000 distinct CDR3 sequences, approximately 11% of which appear only once. The sample in question was PBMCs from blood, obtained 40 to 50 days after vaccination. These receptors originate from a man aged 50-60 years who received an inactivated influenza vaccine.

The J gene is TRBJ2-7, the V gene TRBV6-2 or TRBV6-3; 7 bases are a match to TRBD1. The length of the CDR3 is 15 residues. With 4 bases clipped from V and 3 bases from J, the junction kept 9 bases outside the gene matches. Germline CDR1 is MNHEY and CDR2 is SVGEGT. The CDR3 DNA is TGTGCCAGCAGTTCCGCATACAGGGGAGACTACGAGCAGTACTTC. It specifies CASSSAYRGDYEQYF.

The chain is built from TRBV28 and TRBJ2-5; weak D call: TRBD2 (6 bases). CDR3 length equals 19 residues. V lost 1 base and J lost 5, with 26 bases in between. Germline V gene sequence: CDR1 MDHEN, CDR2 SYDVKM. This CDR3 reads CASSLYRGIGHPEGETQYF. CDR3 nucleotide sequence: TGTGCCAGCAGTTTATATCGGGGGATTGGTCACCCAGAGGGGGAGACCCAGTACTTC.

This chain uses TRBV10-2 with TRBJ2-1; tentative D call: TRBD2 (5 bases). V was cut by 6 bases and J by 4 bases, with 13 bases left in between. The CDR3 consists of 14 residues. Germline CDR1 reads WSHSY; CDR2 reads SAAADI. The CDR3 DNA sequence: TGCGCCAGCAGGAAAGCGGAAAGTTACAATGAGCAGTTCTTC. Translated: CASRKAESYNEQFF.

The gene calls are TRBV6-1 and TRBJ2-1; 7 nucleotides agree with TRBD1. The germline V gene encodes CDR1 MNHNS and CDR2 SASEGT. Trimming cost V 5 bases and J 4 bases; bases outside gene matches: 11. The CDR3 spans 16 residues. The CDR3 sequence: CASSPLFKQGYNEQFF. CDR3 bases: TGTGCCAGCAGTCCCCTCTTTAAACAGGGGTACAATGAGCAGTTCTTC.

This clonotype was detected many times. The V call is TRBV12-3 or TRBV12-4, the J call TRBJ1-2; D unclear. The ends were cut back, 7 bases at V and 0 bases at J, with 9 bases in the middle. The CDR3 sequence is 13 residues long. The CDR3 DNA sequence: TGTGCCAGCACCGCAACACCTAACTATGGCTACACCTTC. This gives the protein CASTATPNYGYTF.

This clonotype was recorded a few times. The chain carries TRBV28 and TRBJ2-3, with unresolved D. The CDR3 length is 16 residues. Germline V gene lookup returns CDR1 MDHEN and CDR2 SYDVKM. The germline V and J ends were trimmed by 3 bases and 2 bases, with 15 bases remaining between them. CDR3 nucleotides: TGTGCCAGCAGTTTCTCTGTCTATCAAAACACAGATACGCAGTATTTT. It is translated as CASSFSVYQNTDTQYF.

CDR3 sequence (DNA): TGCGCCAGCAGCCAAATTCAACCATTAGGTGGCTACACCTTC. Translation: CASSQIQPLGGYTF. V usage is TRBV5-1 and J usage is TRBJ1-2; D ambiguous. Trimming pared 4 bases from V and 7 bases from J, leaving 17 bases between. Germline lookup yields CDR1 SGHRS and CDR2 YFSETQ. The CDR3 loop spans 14 amino acids.

V usage is TRBV20-1 and J usage is TRBJ2-2, with D tentatively TRBD2 (5 bases). Germline lookup yields CDR1 DFQATT and CDR2 SNEGSKA (reference sequence). With 3 bases removed from V and 3 bases from J, the gap between germline ends came to 11 bases. The CDR3 spans 14 residues. CDR3 DNA: TGCAGTGCTAGCCGGGGAGCGGACACCGGGGAGCTGTTTTTT. Amino acid sequence: CSASRGADTGELFF.

This clonotype was counted at least ten times. Written as DNA, the CDR3 is TGCGCCAGCAGTTCGTACTCTGGGGCCAACGTCCTGACTTTC. Encoded protein: CASSSYSGANVLTF. V usage is TRBV5-1 and J usage is TRBJ2-6, with D uncertain. The V and J ends lost 5 bases and 0 bases respectively, with 6 bases between them. The germline gives CDR1 SGHRS, CDR2 YFSETQ. The CDR3 sequence is 14 residues long.

This clonotype was seen only a few times. V gene TRBV5-5 combines with J gene TRBJ2-3, with 9 bases fitting TRBD2. Germline lookup yields CDR1 SGHKS and CDR2 YYEKEE (reference sequence). J lost 5 bases, V lost 1 base, and 5 bases had no gene match. The CDR3 sequence is 15 residues long. CDR3 in amino acids: CASSLPSGGRDTQYF. DNA for the CDR3: TGTGCCAGCAGCTTGCCAAGCGGGGGGCGAGATACGCAGTATTTT.

This clonotype turned up a few times. This chain joins TRBV6-2 or TRBV6-3 and TRBJ2-7; no firm D call. The CDR3 loop spans 14 amino acids. Germline lookup yields CDR1 MNHEY and CDR2 SVGEGT. Trimming cost V 7 bases and J 1 base, with 14 bases left between them. This chain's CDR3 is CASTSRSRSYEQYF. The CDR3 DNA reads TGTGCCAGCACCTCTCGGTCAAGATCCTACGAGCAGTACTTC.

This clonotype was seen a handful of times. This sequence joins TRBV4-3 and TRBJ1-1; possibly TRBD1 for D (6 bases). Germline CDR1 and CDR2: LGHNA and YSLEER. CDR3 length: 15 residues. Trimming pared 4 bases from V and 4 bases from J, leaving 16 bases between. CDR3 in amino acids: CASSRIGQIITEAFF. The CDR3 bases are TGCGCCAGCAGCCGCATCGGACAGATTATCACTGAAGCTTTCTTT.

Many counts were recorded for this clonotype. This chain connects TRBV20-1 to TRBJ2-3, with D possibly TRBD2 on 6 matching bases. Trimming took off 3 bases at V and 3 bases at J, with 16 bases between the two ends. This CDR3 has 15 amino acids. CDR1 is DFQATT and CDR2 is SNEGSKA in the germline V gene (reference sequence). CDR3 amino acids: CSASLLAGNTDTQYF. CDR3 bases: TGCAGTGCTAGTCTGTTGGCGGGAAATACAGATACGCAGTATTTT.

This clonotype has only a few counts. This chain links TRBV6-5 with TRBJ1-5; D not certain. The V and J ends lost 0 bases and 3 bases respectively, with 6 bases between them. Per the germline V gene, CDR1 is MNHEY and CDR2 is SVGAGI. The CDR3 is 14 residues long. The CDR3 loop is CASSYSGINQPQHF. CDR3 DNA sequence: TGTGCCAGCAGTTACTCAGGGATCAATCAGCCCCAGCATTTT.

The chain combines TRBV5-4 with TRBJ2-7, with 7 nucleotides matching TRBD1. Germline assignment: CDR1 SGHNT and CDR2 YYREEE (reference sequence). J lost 3 bases, V lost 4 bases, and 7 bases had no gene match. This CDR3 has 14 amino acids. CDR3 nucleotide sequence: TGTGCCAGCAGCACTCTCCGGGACAGCTACGAGCAGTACTTC. Translation gives CASSTLRDSYEQYF.

This clonotype was observed many times. The chain uses TRBV7-9 and TRBJ2-1; 8 bases are a match to TRBD2. There are 13 residues in the CDR3. Per germline, CDR1 SEHNR and CDR2 FQNEAQ (reference sequence). Trimming took 2 bases from V and 10 from J; bases not matched to a gene: 4. CDR3 nucleotide sequence: TGTGCCAGCAGCTTACCGGGAGGGAGGGAGCAGTTCTTC. Translated, it gives CASSLPGGREQFF. The whole variable domain, filled in from reference TRBV7-9 and TRBJ2-1, reads DTGVSQNPRHKITKRGQNVTFRCDPISEHNRLYWYRQTLGQGPEFLTYFQNEAQLEKSRLLSDRFSAERPKGSFSTLEIQRTEQGDSAMYLCASSLPGGREQFFGPGTRLTVL.

This clonotype has only a few counts. The rearrangement uses TRBV7-8 and TRBJ2-2; 10 bases align to TRBD2. The trim removed 0 bases at V and 6 bases at J, leaving 4 bases unmatched. This CDR3 has 16 residues. In germline, CDR1 is SGHVS, CDR2 FQNEAQ. The CDR3 region is CASSLARAGGPGELFF. The DNA of the CDR3 is TGTGCCAGCAGCTTAGCGAGAGCGGGAGGGCCCGGGGAGCTGTTTTTT.

The CDR3 DNA sequence: TGCGCCAGCAGTCATGCCGGGGCGGTCCCCTACGAGCAGTACTTC. Protein sequence: CASSHAGAVPYEQYF. V and J are TRBV23-1 and TRBJ2-7; either TRBD1 or TRBD2 may fit D (5 bases each). TRBV23-1 is known as an ORF, though its function is uncertain. CDR3 length equals 15 residues. Between the trimmed V and J ends, which lost 3 bases and 2 bases, there was a span of 14 bases.

V gene TRBV20-1 combines with J gene TRBJ2-3; 9 nucleotides match TRBD1. The V gene's germline CDR1 is DFQATT and CDR2 SNEGSKA (reference sequence). J gave up 4 bases and V 6 bases, and 11 bases lay outside the gene matches. CDR3 size: 15 residues. CDR3 sequence reads: CSATRQGVAADTQYF. DNA of the CDR3: TGCAGTGCCACACGACAGGGGGTAGCCGCAGATACGCAGTATTTT.

The genes are TRBV21-1 and TRBJ2-7. TRBV21-1 is classified as a pseudogene. This CDR3 contains 14 residues. The CDR3 DNA reads as TGTGCCAGCAGCAAAGCTCGCCGCCGAAACGAGCAGTACTTC. Translated, it gives CASSKARRRNEQYF.